This is a list of T cell receptor beta chains from one sample in a study of T-cell reconstitution after alpha-beta-depleted transplantation in children. TCRdb reprocessed the PCR reads via MiXCR and lists one record per CDR3 protein. The sample comprises around 670,000 distinct CDR3 sequences, around 13% of which are singletons, and around 0.79% rests with the top ten. Here the sequenced sample was PBMCs, taken before TCRalphabeta/CD19-depleted stem cell transplant. Receptors originate from a girl aged 2-10 years with congenital amegakaryocytic thrombocytopenia, due to receive a stem cell transplant. The CDR3 runs from the conserved cysteine through the conserved F or W. The D gene is left open where the match is weak. Rows may omit the clone size; those that give it use once, few, many or a size class.

J gene | D gene | V gene | clone size | CDR3 DNA | CDR3 protein
TRBJ2-1 | TRBD1 | TRBV9 | few | TGTGCCAGCAGCGAGCCAACCCCCGGGACAGGCTACAATGAGCAGTTCTTC | CASSEPTPGTGYNEQFF
TRBJ2-7 | . | TRBV5-1 | many | TGCGCCAGCAGCGCAGGACAGCACCGCTACGAGCAGTACTTC | CASSAGQHRYEQYF
TRBJ2-1 | TRBD1 | TRBV6-1 | many | TGTGCCAGCAGTGGGACAGGGGCCGGAGAGCAGTTCTTC | CASSGTGAGEQFF
TRBJ2-1 | TRBD2 | TRBV4-1 | . | TGCGCCAGCAGCCTGTCACGGAGCGGGGCCAAGTTCTTC | CASSLSRSGAKFF
TRBJ2-7 | . | TRBV21-1 | . | TGTGCCAGCAGCAAAGGAAACAGGTTGCAGTACTTC | CASSKGNRLQYF
TRBJ2-1 | . | TRBV13 | few | TGTGCCAGCAGATCGGTAGGGAATGAGCAGTTCTTC | CASRSVGNEQFF
TRBJ1-3 | . | TRBV6-1 | . | TGTGCCAGCAGTGACCGCGGTTCCTCTGGAAACACCATATATTTT | CASSDRGSSGNTIYF
TRBJ2-1 | TRBD2 | TRBV5-1 | few | TGCGCCAGCAGAACACCGGGACTAGAGGACAATGAGCAGTTCTTC | CASRTPGLEDNEQFF
TRBJ2-2 | TRBD2 | TRBV5-1 | many | TGCGCCAGCAGCTCCCAGCGGGAGAACACCGGGGAGCTGTTTTTT | CASSSQRENTGELFF
TRBJ2-4 | TRBD2 | TRBV30 | . | TGTGCCTGGGAACCTGGGACTAGCGGGAGAGCAAACATTCAGTACTTC | CAWEPGTSGRANIQYF
TRBJ2-1 | TRBD2 | TRBV29-1 | many | TGCAGCGTTGCCCCCTTGGGCGGGAGGGACAATGAGCAGTTCTTC | CSVAPLGGRDNEQFF
TRBJ1-4 | . | TRBV21-1 | . | TGTGCCTATACTAACAAGGCCGGGGATTGGGCGCTGGAAAAACTGTTTTTT | CAYTNKAGDWALEKLFF
TRBJ2-1 | . | TRBV6-5 | . | TGTGCCAGCAGTTACAACCGGAGGGCGGGGAATGAGCAGTTCTTC | CASSYNRRAGNEQFF
TRBJ2-7 | TRBD1 | TRBV10-3 | many | TGTGCCATCTCGGGACAGTCTTACGAGCAGTACTTC | CAISGQSYEQYF
TRBJ2-5 | TRBD2 | TRBV2 | . | TGTGCCAGCAGTGACGCGGGAGGGGAACAAGAGACCCAGTACTTC | CASSDAGGEQETQYF
TRBJ2-7 | TRBD1 | TRBV7-8 | many | TGTGCCAGCAGATTGGGACAGGGGGTCTCCTACGAGCAGTACTTC | CASRLGQGVSYEQYF
TRBJ1-5 | . | TRBV2 | . | TGTGCCAGCAATTCCCGGGACGGCAATCAGCCCCAGCATTTT | CASNSRDGNQPQHF
TRBJ2-6 | . | TRBV20-1 | few | TGCAGTGCTACAGATCGTGGGTTCTCTGGGGCCAACGTCCTGACTTTC | CSATDRGFSGANVLTF
TRBJ2-7 | TRBD2 | TRBV20-1 | . | TGCTGCGCTAGATCGGGACTAGCGGGAGATACCGGCTACGAGCAGTACTTC | CCARSGLAGDTGYEQYF
TRBJ2-1 | TRBD2 | TRBV5-1 | few | TGCGCCAGCAGCCACAGCGGACTAGCGGGAGGGTACAATGAGCAGTTCTTC | CASSHSGLAGGYNEQFF
TRBJ2-7 | . | TRBV20-1 | . | TGCAGTGCTAGAGCCTCCTTGGCGGAAGCCTACGAGCAGTACTTC | CSARASLAEAYEQYF
TRBJ2-5 | . | TRBV5-1 | few | TGCGCCAGCAGTTTGGGAGGTGAGGTAGAGACCCAGTACTTC | CASSLGGEVETQYF
TRBJ2-7 | TRBD2 | TRBV4-1 | . | TGCGCCAGCAGCCAAGGACAGCTAGCGGGGACGCCTTCCTACGAGCAGTACTTC | CASSQGQLAGTPSYEQYF
TRBJ1-1 | TRBD1 | TRBV29-1 | many | TGCAGCGTTGTCCCCCGACAGGGACCGAACACTGAAGCTTTCTTT | CSVVPRQGPNTEAFF
TRBJ1-3 | . | TRBV12-3/TRBV12-4 | . | TGTGCCAGCATTCTCGGCAGCCAATTCTCTGGAAACACCATATATTTT | CASILGSQFSGNTIYF
TRBJ1-2 | . | TRBV20-1 | many | TGCAGTGCTATCGGGAGATCTAACTATGGCTACACCTTC | CSAIGRSNYGYTF
TRBJ2-1 | TRBD2 | TRBV20-1 | many | TGCAGTGCTAGAATCCCCGATATAGCGGGAGCTTACAATGAGCAGTTCTTC | CSARIPDIAGAYNEQFF
TRBJ2-5 | TRBD1 | TRBV7-8 | few | TGTGCCAGCAGGATCGGACAGGGCCAGATTCCAAAGTACCAAGAGACCCAGTACTTC | CASRIGQGQIPKYQETQYF
TRBJ2-1 | TRBD1 | TRBV20-1 | . | TGCAGTGCTGGTGACAGGGGTTTGTACAATGAGCAGTTCTTC | CSAGDRGLYNEQFF
TRBJ1-2 | . | TRBV29-1 | many | TGCAGCGTTGAACAGGGAATTGGCTACACCTTC | CSVEQGIGYTF
TRBJ2-3 | . | TRBV29-1 | few | TGCAGCGCCCCGGGGTACACAAATACGCAGTATTTT | CSAPGYTNTQYF
TRBJ2-7 | . | TRBV7-2 | . | TGTGCCAGCAGCTTAGTTTGGGACTTCCACTACGAGCAGTACTTC | CASSLVWDFHYEQYF
TRBJ2-3 | TRBD2 | TRBV7-9 | many | TGTGCCAGCAGCTTGACTAGCGGACCTCCGGATACGCAGTATTTT | CASSLTSGPPDTQYF